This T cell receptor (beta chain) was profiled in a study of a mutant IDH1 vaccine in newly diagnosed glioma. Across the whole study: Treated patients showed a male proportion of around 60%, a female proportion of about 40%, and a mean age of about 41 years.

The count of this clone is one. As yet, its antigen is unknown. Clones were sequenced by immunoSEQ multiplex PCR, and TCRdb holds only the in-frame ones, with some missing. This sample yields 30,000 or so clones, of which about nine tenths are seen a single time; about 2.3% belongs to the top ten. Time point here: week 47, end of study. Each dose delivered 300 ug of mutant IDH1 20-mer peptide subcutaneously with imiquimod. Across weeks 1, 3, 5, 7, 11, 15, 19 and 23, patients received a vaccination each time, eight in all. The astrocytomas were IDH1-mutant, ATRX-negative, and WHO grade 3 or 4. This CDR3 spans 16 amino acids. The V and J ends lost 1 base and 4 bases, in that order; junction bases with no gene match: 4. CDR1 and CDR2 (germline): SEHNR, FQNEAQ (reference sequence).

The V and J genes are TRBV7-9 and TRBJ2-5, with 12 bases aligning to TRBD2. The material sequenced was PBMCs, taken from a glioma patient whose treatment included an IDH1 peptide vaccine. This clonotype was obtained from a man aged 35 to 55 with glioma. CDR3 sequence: CASSLGTSGTIETQYF. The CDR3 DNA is TGTGCCAGCAGCTTAGGGACTAGCGGGACAATAGAGACCCAGTACTTC.